Here is one TCR beta chain with its context. Its antigen remains unknown. Primers for the PCR totalled 60 Vbeta and 13 Jbeta. Some clones are missing from TCRdb's copy, which holds only in-frame ones; the method was immunoSEQ multiplex PCR. The sample yields approximately 75,000 clones, about 66% seen once. Trimming cost V 0 bases and J 2 bases, with 11 bases left between them. Per the germline V gene, CDR1 is LGHNA and CDR2 is YNFKEQ. CDR3 length equals 15 residues. The data stem from a study of cytomegalovirus exposure and HLA in healthy donors. Findings and caveats of the study: 16,951 TCR beta sequences were associated with HLA alleles at 0.05 false discovery rate in a later analysis.

This chain links TRBV4-2 with TRBJ2-7; D gene uncertain. The sample consisted of PBMCs. The source is a man aged 35 to 55 in good health and CMV-seropositive. The CDR3 protein is CASSQDPAVPYEQYF. DNA for the CDR3: TGTGCCAGCAGCCAAGATCCCGCAGTTCCCTACGAGCAGTACTTC.